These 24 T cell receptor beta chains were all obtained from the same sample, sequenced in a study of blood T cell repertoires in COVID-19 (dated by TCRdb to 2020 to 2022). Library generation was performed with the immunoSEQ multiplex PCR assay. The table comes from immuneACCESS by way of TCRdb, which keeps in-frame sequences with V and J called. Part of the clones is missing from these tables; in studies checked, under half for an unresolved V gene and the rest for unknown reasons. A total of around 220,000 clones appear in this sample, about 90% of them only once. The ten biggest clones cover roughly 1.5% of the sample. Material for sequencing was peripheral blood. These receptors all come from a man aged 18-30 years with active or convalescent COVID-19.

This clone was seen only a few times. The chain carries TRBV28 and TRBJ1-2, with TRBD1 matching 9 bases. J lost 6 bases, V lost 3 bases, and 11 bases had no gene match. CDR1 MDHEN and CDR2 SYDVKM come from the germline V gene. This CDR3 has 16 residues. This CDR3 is CASSFPQGAQVHGYTF. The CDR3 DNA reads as TGTGCCAGCAGTTTCCCACAGGGGGCGCAAGTCCATGGCTACACCTTC.

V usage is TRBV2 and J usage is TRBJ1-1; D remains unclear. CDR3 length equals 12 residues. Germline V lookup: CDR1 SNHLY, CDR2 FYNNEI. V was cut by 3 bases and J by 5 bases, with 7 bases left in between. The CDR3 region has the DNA TGTGCCAGCAGTGATCAGGAAACTGAAGCTTTCTTT. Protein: CASSDQETEAFF. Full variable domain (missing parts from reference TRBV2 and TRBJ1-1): EPEVTQTPSHQVTQMGQEVILRCVPISNHLYFYWYRQILGQKVEFLVSFYNNEISEKSEIFDDQFSVERPDGSNFTLKIRSTKLEDSAMYFCASSDQETEAFFGQGTRLTVV.

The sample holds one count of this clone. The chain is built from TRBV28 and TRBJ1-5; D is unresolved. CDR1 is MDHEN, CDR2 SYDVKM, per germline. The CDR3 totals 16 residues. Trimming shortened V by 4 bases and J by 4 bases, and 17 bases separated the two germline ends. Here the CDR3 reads CASSSVTGRRNQPQHF. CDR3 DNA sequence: TGTGCCAGCAGTTCGGTCACCGGGAGGAGAAATCAGCCCCAGCATTTT.

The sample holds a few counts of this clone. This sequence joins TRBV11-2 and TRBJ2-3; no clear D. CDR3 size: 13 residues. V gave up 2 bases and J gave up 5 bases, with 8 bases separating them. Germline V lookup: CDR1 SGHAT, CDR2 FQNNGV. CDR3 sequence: CASSLYSGDTQYF. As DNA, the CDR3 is TGTGCCAGCAGCTTATACTCAGGAGATACGCAGTATTTT.

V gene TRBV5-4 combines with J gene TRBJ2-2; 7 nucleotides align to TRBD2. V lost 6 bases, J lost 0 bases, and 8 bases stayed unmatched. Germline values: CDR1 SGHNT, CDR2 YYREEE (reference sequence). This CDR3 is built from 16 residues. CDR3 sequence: CASTAGEGPNTGELFF. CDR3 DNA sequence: TGTGCCAGCACCGCTGGGGAGGGGCCGAACACCGGGGAGCTGTTTTTT. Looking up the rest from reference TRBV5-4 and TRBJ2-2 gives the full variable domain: ETGVTQSPTHLIKTRGQQVTLRCSSQSGHNTVSWYQQALGQGPQFIFQYYREEENGRGNFPPRFSGLQFPNYSSELNVNALELDDSALYLCASTAGEGPNTGELFFGEGSRLTVL.

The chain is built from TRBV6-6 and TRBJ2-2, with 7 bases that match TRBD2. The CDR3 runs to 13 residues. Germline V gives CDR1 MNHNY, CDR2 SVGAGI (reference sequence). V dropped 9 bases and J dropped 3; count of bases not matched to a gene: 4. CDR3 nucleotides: TGTGCCAGTGGGACTATCTACACCGGGGAGCTGTTTTTT. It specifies CASGTIYTGELFF.

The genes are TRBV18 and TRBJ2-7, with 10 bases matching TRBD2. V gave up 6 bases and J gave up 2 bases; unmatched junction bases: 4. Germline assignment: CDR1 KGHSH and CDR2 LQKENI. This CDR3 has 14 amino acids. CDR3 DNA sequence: TGTGCCAGCTCCTCTAGCGGGAGCACCTACGAGCAGTACTTC. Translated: CASSSSGSTYEQYF. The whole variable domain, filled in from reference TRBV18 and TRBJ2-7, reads NAGVMQNPRHLVRRRGQEARLRCSPMKGHSHVYWYRQLPEEGLKFMVYLQKENIIDESGMPKERFSAEFPKEGPSILRIQQVVRGDSAAYFCASSSSGSTYEQYFGPGTRLTVT.

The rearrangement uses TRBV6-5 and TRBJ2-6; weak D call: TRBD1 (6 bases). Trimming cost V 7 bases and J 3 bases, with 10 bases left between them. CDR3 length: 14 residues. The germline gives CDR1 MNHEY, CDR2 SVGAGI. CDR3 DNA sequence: TGTGCCAGCACCACAGGGATTGGGGCCAACGTCCTGACTTTC. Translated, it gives CASTTGIGANVLTF.

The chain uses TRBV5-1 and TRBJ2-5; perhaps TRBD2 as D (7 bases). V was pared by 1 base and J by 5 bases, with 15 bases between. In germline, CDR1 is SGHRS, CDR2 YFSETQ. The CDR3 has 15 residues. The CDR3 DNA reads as TGCGCCAGCAGCTTGTCGGGGGGCGGAGAGGAGACCCAGTACTTC. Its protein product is CASSLSGGGEETQYF.

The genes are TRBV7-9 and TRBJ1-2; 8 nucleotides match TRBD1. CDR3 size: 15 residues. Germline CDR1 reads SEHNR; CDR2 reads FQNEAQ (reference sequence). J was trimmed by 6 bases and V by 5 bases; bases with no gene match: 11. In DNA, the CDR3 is TGTGCCAGCAGCCCCAGACCGACAGGGGCTCATGGCTACACCTTC. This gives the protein CASSPRPTGAHGYTF. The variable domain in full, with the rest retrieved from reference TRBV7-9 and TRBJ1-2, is DTGVSQNPRHKITKRGQNVTFRCDPISEHNRLYWYRQTLGQGPEFLTYFQNEAQLEKSRLLSDRFSAERPKGSFSTLEIQRTEQGDSAMYLCASSPRPTGAHGYTFGSGTRLTVV.

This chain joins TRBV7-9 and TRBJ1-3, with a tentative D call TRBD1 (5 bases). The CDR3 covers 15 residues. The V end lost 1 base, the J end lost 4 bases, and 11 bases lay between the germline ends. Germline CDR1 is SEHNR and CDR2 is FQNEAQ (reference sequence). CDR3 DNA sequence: TGTGCCAGCAGCTTAGAAGGGGAGGGCGGAAACACCATATATTTT. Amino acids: CASSLEGEGGNTIYF.

The CDR3 sequence is CASSSGTGGKGYTF. The CDR3 bases are TGCGCCAGCAGCTCAGGGACAGGGGGCAAAGGCTACACCTTC. This sequence joins TRBV5-1 and TRBJ1-2, with 12 bases aligning to TRBD1. The CDR3 has 14 amino acids. V dropped 3 bases and J dropped 8; count of bases not matched to a gene: 5. Germline V lookup: CDR1 SGHRS, CDR2 YFSETQ.

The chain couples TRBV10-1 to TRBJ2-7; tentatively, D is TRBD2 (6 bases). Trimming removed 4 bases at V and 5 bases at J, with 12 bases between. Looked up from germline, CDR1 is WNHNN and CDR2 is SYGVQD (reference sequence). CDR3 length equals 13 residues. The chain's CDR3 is CASSVKPGDEQYF. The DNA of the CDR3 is TGCGCCAGCAGTGTAAAACCGGGGGACGAGCAGTACTTC.

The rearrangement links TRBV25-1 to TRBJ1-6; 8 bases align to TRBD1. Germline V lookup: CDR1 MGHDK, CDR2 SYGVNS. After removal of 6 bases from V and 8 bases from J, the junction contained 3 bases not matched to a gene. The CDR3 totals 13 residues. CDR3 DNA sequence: TGTGCCAGCAGGACAGGGGATCATTCACCCCTCCACTTT. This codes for CASRTGDHSPLHF.

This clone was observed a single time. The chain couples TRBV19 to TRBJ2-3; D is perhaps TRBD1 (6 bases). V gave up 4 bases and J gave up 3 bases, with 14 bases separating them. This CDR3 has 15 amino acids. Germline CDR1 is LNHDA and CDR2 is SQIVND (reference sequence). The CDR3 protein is CASSTGQGWTDTQYF. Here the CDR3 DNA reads TGTGCCAGTAGTACGGGGCAGGGGTGGACAGATACGCAGTATTTT.

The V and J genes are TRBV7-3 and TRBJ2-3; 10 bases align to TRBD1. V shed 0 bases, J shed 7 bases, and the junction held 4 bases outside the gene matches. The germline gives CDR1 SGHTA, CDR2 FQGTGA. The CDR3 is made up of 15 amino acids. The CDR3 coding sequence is TGTGCCAGCAGCTTAACTGCGACAGGGGGCCATACGCAGTATTTT. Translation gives CASSLTATGGHTQYF.

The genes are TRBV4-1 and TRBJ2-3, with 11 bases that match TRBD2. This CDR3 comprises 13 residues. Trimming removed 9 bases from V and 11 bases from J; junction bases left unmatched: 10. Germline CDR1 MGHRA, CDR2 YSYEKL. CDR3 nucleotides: TGCGCCAGTTCTTGGGGACTAGCGGAAAAGCAGTATTTT. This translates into CASSWGLAEKQYF.

CDR3 nucleotide sequence: TGCGCCAGCAGTGAGAGGGGGCCGGGGAATGAGCAGTTCTTC. This encodes CASSERGPGNEQFF. The chain combines TRBV10-1 with TRBJ2-1, with 7 bases identical to TRBD1. Germline V gene lookup returns CDR1 WNHNN and CDR2 SYGVQD (reference sequence). Trimming cost V 2 bases and J 7 bases; bases outside gene matches: 5. The CDR3 is 14 amino acids.

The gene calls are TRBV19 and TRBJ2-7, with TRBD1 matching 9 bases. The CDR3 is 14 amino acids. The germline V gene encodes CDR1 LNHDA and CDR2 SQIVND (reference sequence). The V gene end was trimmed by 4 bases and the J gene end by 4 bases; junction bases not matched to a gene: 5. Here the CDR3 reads CASSNRGTGYEQYF. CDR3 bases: TGTGCCAGTAGTAACCGGGGGACAGGGTACGAGCAGTACTTC.

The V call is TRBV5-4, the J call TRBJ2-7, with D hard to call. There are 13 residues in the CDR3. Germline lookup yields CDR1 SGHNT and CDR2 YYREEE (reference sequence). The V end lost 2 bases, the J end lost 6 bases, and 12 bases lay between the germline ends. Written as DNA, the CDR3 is TGTGCCAGCAGCTTACCAACCTCGCGCGAGCAGTACTTC. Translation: CASSLPTSREQYF.

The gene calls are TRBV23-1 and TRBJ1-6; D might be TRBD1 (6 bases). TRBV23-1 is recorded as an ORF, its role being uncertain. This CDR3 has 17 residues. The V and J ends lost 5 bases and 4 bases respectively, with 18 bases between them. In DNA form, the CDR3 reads TGCGCCAGCAGTTCCCGGGACACGACAACATATAATTCACCCCTCCACTTT. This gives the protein CASSSRDTTTYNSPLHF.

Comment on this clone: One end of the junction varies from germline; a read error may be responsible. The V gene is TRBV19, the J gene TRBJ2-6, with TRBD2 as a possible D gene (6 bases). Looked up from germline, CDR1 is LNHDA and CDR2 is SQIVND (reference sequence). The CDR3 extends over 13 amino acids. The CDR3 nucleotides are TGCGGGACTCGTGAAGAGGGGGCCAACGTCCTGACTTTC. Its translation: CGTREEGANVLTF.

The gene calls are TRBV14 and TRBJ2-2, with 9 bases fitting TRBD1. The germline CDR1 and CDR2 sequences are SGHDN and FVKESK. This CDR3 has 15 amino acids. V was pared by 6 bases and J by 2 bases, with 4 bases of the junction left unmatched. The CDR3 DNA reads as TGTGCCAGCAGGACAGGGGGACTTAACACCGGGGAGCTGTTTTTT. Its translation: CASRTGGLNTGELFF.

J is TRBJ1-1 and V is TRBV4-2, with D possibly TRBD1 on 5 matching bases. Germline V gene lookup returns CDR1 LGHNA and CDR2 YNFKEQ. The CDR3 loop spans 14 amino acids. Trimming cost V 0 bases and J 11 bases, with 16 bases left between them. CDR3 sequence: CASSQDWGGNGAFF. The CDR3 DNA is TGTGCCAGCAGCCAAGATTGGGGCGGAAATGGGGCTTTCTTT.